This T cell receptor (beta chain) is drawn from a study of T cells after yellow fever vaccination. Turning to the study itself: Researchers used SMART-Seq v4 Ultra Low Input to prepare fractions that had low cell numbers. Study-wide results and limits: Contamination by abundant bulk-population clonotypes could be present in FACS-sorted repertoires. Weaker overall, the secondary response nonetheless peaked faster (day 5 versus 15).

This clonotype was seen only a few times. Its antigen is not identified. One entry per CDR3 protein, called by TCRdb with MiXCR from the 5' RACE reads. This sample has roughly 330,000 distinct CDR3 sequences, with roughly 4.3% found just once. The sample was PBMCs, taken 5 days after the yellow fever booster vaccination. The TCR comes from a man aged 18 to 29 who received the YFV17D yellow fever vaccine.

DNA for the CDR3: TGCGCCAGCAGCCAAGAGAGGCACTCCTACGAGCAGTACTTC. Protein: CASSQERHSYEQYF. This chain links TRBV4-3 with TRBJ2-7; D not certain. Germline CDR1 and CDR2: LGHNA and YSLEER. The CDR3 totals 14 residues. Trimming took off 0 bases at V and 0 bases at J, with 6 bases between the two ends.